Below, one T cell receptor (beta chain) is given with its context. The antigen is undetermined. V was cut by 5 bases and J by 7 bases, with 12 bases left in between. The CDR3 loop spans 12 amino acids. Germline CDR1 reads GTSNPN; CDR2 reads SVGIG (reference sequence). Arm-PCR of CDR3 regions and iRepertoire HTBI primers were used to build TCR beta libraries. Via MiXCR, TCRdb re-called the multiplex PCR reads, giving one row per CDR3 protein. The table records roughly 400,000 distinct CDR3 sequences, 16% of them present only once. This specimen comes from a study of regulatory T cells in long-lasting Graves disease. Study at large: For under 3 months, newly diagnosed Graves' patients had been taking antithyroid drugs.

Points from the study as a whole: Among samples with persistent disease, TRBV28, TRBJ1-2 and TRBJ2-5 were favored. The study found lower TCR diversity in persistent Graves' patients than in newly diagnosed ones.

The sample's time point: newly diagnosed GD, antithyroid drugs for less than 3 months. Generation of the TCR library employed RNA extracted from PBMCs. These data are also associated with another study on T cells in Graves' hyperthyroidism and ophthalmopathy.

The receptor comes from a woman younger than 30 with Graves disease. The material sequenced was peripheral blood mononuclear cells (PBMCs), taken at new diagnosis, from a patient treated with antithyroid drugs. The V gene is TRBV30, the J gene TRBJ2-1; D is possibly TRBD1 (5 bases). CDR3 DNA: TGTGCCTGGGCCCAAGGGGATAATGAGCAGTTCTTC. Encoded protein: CAWAQGDNEQFF.